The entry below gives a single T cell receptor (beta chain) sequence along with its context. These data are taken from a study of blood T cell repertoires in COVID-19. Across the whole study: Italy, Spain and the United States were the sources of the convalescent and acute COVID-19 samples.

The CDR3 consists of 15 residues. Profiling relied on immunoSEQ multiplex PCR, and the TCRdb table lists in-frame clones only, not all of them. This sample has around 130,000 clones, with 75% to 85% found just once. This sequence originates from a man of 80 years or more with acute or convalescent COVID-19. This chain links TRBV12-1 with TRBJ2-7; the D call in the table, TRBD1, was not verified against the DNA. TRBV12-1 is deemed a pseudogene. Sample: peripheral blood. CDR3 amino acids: CASSDDPQGRDEQYF. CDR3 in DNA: TGTGCCAGCAGCGACGACCCACAGGGTAGGGACGAGCAGTACTTC.